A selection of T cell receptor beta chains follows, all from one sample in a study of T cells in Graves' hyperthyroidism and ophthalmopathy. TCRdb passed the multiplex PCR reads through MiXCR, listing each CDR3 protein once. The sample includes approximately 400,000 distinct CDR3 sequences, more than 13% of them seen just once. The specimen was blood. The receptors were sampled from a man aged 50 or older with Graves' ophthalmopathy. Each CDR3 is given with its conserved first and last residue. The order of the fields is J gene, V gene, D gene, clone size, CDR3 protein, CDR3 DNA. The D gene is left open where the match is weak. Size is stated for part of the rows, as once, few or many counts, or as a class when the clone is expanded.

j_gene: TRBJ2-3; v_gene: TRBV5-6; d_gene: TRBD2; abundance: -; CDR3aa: CASRVLGGSTDTQYF; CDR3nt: TGTGCCAGCAGAGTACTGGGCGGGAGTACAGATACGCAGTATTTT
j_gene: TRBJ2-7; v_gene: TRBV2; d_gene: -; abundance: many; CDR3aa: CASSTGTAGYEQYF; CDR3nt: TGTGCCAGCAGTACCGGGACGGCGGGCTACGAGCAGTACTTC
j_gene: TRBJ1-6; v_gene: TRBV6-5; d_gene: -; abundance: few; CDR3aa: CASSYGNNSPLHF; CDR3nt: TGTGCCAGCAGTTATGGTAATAATTCACCCCTCCACTTT
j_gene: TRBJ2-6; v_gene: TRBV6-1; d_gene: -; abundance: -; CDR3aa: CASSETEGFGSGANVLTF; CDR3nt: TGTGCCAGCAGTGAAACGGAGGGGTTTGGTTCTGGGGCCAACGTCCTGACTTTC
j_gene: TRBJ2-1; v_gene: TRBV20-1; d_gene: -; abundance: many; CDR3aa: CSARGWGGAAGVSYNEQFF; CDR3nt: TGCAGTGCTAGAGGTTGGGGGGGCGCGGCGGGAGTGTCCTACAATGAGCAGTTCTTC
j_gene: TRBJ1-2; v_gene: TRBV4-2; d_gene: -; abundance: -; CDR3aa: CASSPPEGSSGYTF; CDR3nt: TGTGCCAGCAGCCCCCCGGAGGGTAGTAGTGGCTACACCTTC
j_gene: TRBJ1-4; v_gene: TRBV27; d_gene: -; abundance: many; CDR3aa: CASSTSRVRSNEKLFF; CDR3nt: TGTGCCAGCAGTACGTCCAGGGTTAGATCTAATGAAAAACTGTTTTTT
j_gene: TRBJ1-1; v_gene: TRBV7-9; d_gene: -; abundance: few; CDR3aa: CASSFGWSRPNTEAFF; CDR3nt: TGTGCCAGCAGCTTTGGGTGGTCCCGACCAAACACTGAAGCTTTCTTT
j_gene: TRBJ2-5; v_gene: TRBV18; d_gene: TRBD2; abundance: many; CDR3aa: CASSPSGTSGETQYF; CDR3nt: TGTGCCAGCTCACCCTCTGGGACTAGCGGAGAGACCCAGTACTTC
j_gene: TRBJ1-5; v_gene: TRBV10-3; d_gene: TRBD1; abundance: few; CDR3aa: CAISTGDNSNQPQHF; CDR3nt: TGTGCCATCAGTACAGGGGATAATAGCAATCAGCCCCAGCATTTT
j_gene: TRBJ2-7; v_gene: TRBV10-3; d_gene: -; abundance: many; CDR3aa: CAISEVSLGSLANEQYF; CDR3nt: TGTGCCATCAGTGAGGTCAGCTTAGGGAGCCTCGCGAACGAGCAGTACTTC
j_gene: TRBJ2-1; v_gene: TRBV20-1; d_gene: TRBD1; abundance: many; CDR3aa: CSVRTGGYNEQFF; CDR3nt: TGCAGTGTTCGGACAGGGGGTTACAATGAGCAGTTCTTC
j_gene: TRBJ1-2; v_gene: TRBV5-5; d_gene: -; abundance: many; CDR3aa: CASSLGTAGYTF; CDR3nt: TGTGCCAGCAGCTTGGGGACAGCCGGCTACACCTTC
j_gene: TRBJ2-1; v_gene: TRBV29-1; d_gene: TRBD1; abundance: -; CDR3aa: CSVTGGYGEQFF; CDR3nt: TGCAGCGTCACAGGGGGCTATGGTGAGCAGTTCTTC
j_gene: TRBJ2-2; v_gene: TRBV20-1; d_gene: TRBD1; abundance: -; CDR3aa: CSAQGTSTGELFF; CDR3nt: TGCAGTGCACAGGGGACCTCGACCGGGGAGCTGTTTTTT
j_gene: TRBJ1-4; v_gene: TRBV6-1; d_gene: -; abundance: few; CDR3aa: CASTGASSTNEKLFF; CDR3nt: TGTGCCAGCACCGGGGCCTCGTCAACTAATGAAAAACTGTTTTTT
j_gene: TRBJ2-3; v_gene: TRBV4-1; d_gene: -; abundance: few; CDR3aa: CASSQEEGRAQYF; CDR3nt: TGCGCCAGCAGCCAAGAGGAGGGGCGGGCGCAGTATTTT
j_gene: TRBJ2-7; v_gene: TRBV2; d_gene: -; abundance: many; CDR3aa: CASSDTSYEQYF; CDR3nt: TGTGCCAGCAGTGACACCTCCTACGAGCAGTACTTC
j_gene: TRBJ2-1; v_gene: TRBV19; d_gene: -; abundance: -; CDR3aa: CASSTRLAAGDEQFF; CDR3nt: TGTGCCAGTAGTACACGCTTGGCGGCAGGTGATGAGCAGTTCTTC
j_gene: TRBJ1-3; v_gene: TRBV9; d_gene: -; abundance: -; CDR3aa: CASSVNSKGNTIYF; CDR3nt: TGTGCCAGCAGCGTTAACAGTAAAGGAAACACCATATATTTT
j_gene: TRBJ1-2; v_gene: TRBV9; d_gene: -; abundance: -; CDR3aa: CASSASPATGYTF; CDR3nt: TGTGCCAGCAGCGCGTCCCCTGCCACTGGCTACACCTTC
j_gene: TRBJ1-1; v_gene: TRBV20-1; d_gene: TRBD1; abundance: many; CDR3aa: CSAREDRDTEAFF; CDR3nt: TGCAGTGCTAGAGAGGACAGGGACACTGAAGCTTTCTTT
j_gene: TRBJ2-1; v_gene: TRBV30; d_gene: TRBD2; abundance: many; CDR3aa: CAWRGGRSYNEQFF; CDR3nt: TGTGCCTGGAGGGGCGGGAGGTCCTACAATGAGCAGTTCTTC
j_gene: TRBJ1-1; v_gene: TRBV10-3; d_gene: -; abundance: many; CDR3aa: CAISGTGTGEAFF; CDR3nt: TGTGCCATCAGTGGAACCGGGACCGGTGAAGCTTTCTTT
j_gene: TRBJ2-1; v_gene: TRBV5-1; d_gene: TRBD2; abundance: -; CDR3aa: CASSSLTSGRMLYNEQFF; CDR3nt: TGCGCCAGCAGCTCGTTAACTAGCGGGAGGATGCTCTACAATGAGCAGTTCTTC
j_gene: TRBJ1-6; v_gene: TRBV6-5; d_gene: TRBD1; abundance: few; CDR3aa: CASSLFRDRINSPLHF; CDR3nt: TGTGCCAGCAGTTTGTTTAGGGACAGGATAAATTCACCCCTCCACTTT
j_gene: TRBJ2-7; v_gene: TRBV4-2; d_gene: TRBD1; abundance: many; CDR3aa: CASSQGTGNYEQYF; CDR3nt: TGTGCCAGCAGCCAAGGGACAGGGAACTACGAGCAGTACTTC